Given below is one T cell receptor (beta chain) in context. Its antigen remains unidentified. The sample originates from a study of T cell repertoires in cytomegalovirus infection. Overall study context: Indications came from public TCR beta signatures; they pointed to CMV infection and to a matching HLA type. Findings and limits, study-wide: HLA-C-restricted CMV-specific TCR beta clonotypes were dominant in the ex vivo response.

Via MiXCR, TCRdb re-called the reads, giving one row per CDR3 protein. The sample records roughly 280,000 distinct CDR3 sequences, around 20% being singletons. Looked up from germline, CDR1 is MNHEY and CDR2 is SVGEGT. The CDR3 length is 15 residues. Trimming stripped 4 bases from V and 6 bases from J, with 16 bases between. This sequence was found in a human donor in good health (CMV status not recorded). Some clones in this sample may be carry-over from other donors' samples. The genes are TRBV6-2 or TRBV6-3 and TRBJ2-1; tentatively, D is TRBD1 (6 bases). Material: cultured PBMCs, obtained from culture after CMV antigen stimulation. CDR3 loop: CASSSGVVIINEQFF. CDR3 bases: TGTGCCAGCAGTTCAGGGGTTGTGATAATCAATGAGCAGTTCTTC.